What follows describes a single T cell receptor (beta chain). Antigen specificity is unknown. Researchers ran the PCR with 60 Vbeta and 13 Jbeta primers. The method was immunoSEQ multiplex PCR; TCRdb's version includes in-frame clones alone and lacks a portion of them. In the table there are around 100,000 clones, approximately 81% of which are singletons. These data belong to a study of cytomegalovirus exposure and HLA in healthy donors. Across the study: Earlier, 110 million or so unique TCR beta sequences were recovered from 170 million or so T cells by an analysis.

Regarding the study as a whole: Later, an analysis found that common viral pathogens appeared to be linked with several of the most significant clusters.

This CDR3 contains 11 residues. Germline CDR1 is DFQATT and CDR2 is SNEGSKA (reference sequence). Each donor's status was that of a healthy bone marrow donor. The sequence was collected from a woman in her seventies in good health and CMV-seropositive. The chain links TRBV20-1 to TRBJ1-1; D uncertain. Sequencing used PBMCs. The CDR3 here is CRGEGGSEAFF. CDR3 DNA: TGCAGGGGAGAGGGTGGGTCTGAAGCTTTCTTT.